The text below deals with one T cell receptor beta chain. Its target is unknown. The germline V gene encodes CDR1 MGHDK and CDR2 SYGVNS. The CDR3 loop spans 12 amino acids. Trimming shortened V by 4 bases and J by 10 bases, and 11 bases separated the two germline ends. These data belong to a study of shared clonotypes between healthy human individuals. For the study at large: The donor group consisted of a couple of women and three men, aged 18 to 49. Plates per donor: three CD4 naive, three CD4 memory, two CD8 naive, one CD8 memory.

It was into CD45RA+ naive and CD45RA-negative memory subsets that the CD4+ cells were split. Repertoires were generated with immunoSEQ multiplex PCR, while TCRdb's copy carries only in-frame clones and drops some. The table includes over 850,000 clones, about four fifths detected once. Notes on the study in general: For sorted subsets, rarefaction showed incomplete sequencing despite large depth.

Sequencing was performed on memory CD4+ T cells from PBMCs. Regarding subset: CD45RA-negative fraction. This TCR was recovered from a man younger than 35 in good health. Some clones in this sample may be carry-over from other donors' samples. The chain is built from TRBV25-1 and TRBJ1-5, with a weak D call TRBD1 (6 bases). The CDR3 here is CASSGPGQPQHF. CDR3 sequence (DNA): TGTGCCAGCAGTGGCCCGGGACAACCCCAGCATTTT.